This T cell receptor beta chain is drawn from a study of blood T cell repertoires in COVID-19 (dated by TCRdb to between 2020 and 2021). Regarding the complete study: Samples from collaborators originated in the United States, Italy and Spain and spanned both the acute and convalescent phases of COVID-19. The material from the prospective study consisted of cDNA or gDNA derived from T cells, B-cell-depleted T cells, or PBMCs. Where available, HLA class I and class II types were taken from metadata supplied by the sample provider and were not determined by assay-based typing. The samples were drawn from the first 160 participants of the ongoing ImmuneRACE study and from roughly 1,300 subjects provided by 6 global collaborators. The repertoires were released in a freely available public database intended as a resource for research on the immune response to SARS-CoV-2. Nearly every sample came with metadata listing a de-identified subject ID, COVID-19 status, age in years and sex. Subjects who had been exposed to COVID-19, were actively infected with it, or had recovered from it provided the deeply sampled blood TCRbeta repertoires that made up the dataset. Broad study findings and their caveats: The quantity of clinical and demographic metadata differed by source and by participant and was supplied without curation.

A note on this clone: The antigen it recognizes is unknown. No base quality information exists; no much larger clone differs at one position.

Each collaborating institution followed its own protocols to collect whole blood in K2EDTA tubes. For TCRbeta analysis, collaborators shipped samples in one of three forms: frozen whole blood, isolated PBMCs, or DNA extracted from either of those sample types. Sequences SGHVS (CDR1) and FQNEAQ (CDR2) are obtained from the germline V gene. The trim is 1 base for V and 3 bases for J, with a gap of 7 bases between the germline ends. The CDR3 contains 13 residues, cysteine and phenylalanine counted. Just the 39-base CDR3 DNA is kept, in frame starting at base 1. The immunoSEQ Assay, a bias-controlled multiplex PCR, was used to amplify TCRbeta CDR3 regions from genomic DNA. The paper's data handling went like this. The number of nucleated cells in each sample was estimated from the amplification of reference gene primers within the assay. To quantify the absolute abundance of each unique TCRbeta CDR3 rearrangement, sequence reads were collapsed and filtered. Productive Simpson clonality was computed per sample as the square root of Simpson's diversity index over productive rearrangements. TCRdb obtained this table from immuneACCESS and retained in-frame rearrangements with V and J assigned. These tables miss some clones; where compared with another copy, unresolved V genes account for less than half of the shortfall, and the remainder is unexplained. D and trimming were read from the DNA, whereas the V and J calls and clone size are those reported in that table. The table for this sample lists around 400,000 clones; approximately 88% of them were counted only once. 0.95% to 1.5% of the sample comes from the top ten.

This receptor was taken from a man between 35 and 55 years old with acute or convalescent COVID-19. The rearranged segments are TRBV7-8 and TRBJ2-7; the D gene cannot be resolved reliably. Sequencing input: peripheral blood. The nucleotides read TGTGCCAGCAGCTTAGGCGCCGACTACGAGCAGTACTTC. This sequence encodes CASSLGADYEQYF.